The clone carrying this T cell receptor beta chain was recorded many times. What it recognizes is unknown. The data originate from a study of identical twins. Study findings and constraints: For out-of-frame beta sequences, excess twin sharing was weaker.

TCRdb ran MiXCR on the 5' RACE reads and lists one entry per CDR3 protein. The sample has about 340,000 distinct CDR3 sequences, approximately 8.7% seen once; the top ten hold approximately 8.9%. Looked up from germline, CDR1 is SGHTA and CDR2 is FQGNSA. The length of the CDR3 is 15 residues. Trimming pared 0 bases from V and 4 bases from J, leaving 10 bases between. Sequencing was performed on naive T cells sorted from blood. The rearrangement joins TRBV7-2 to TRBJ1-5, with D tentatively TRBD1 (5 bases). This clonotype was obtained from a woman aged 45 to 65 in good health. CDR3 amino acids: CASSLAGGINQPQHF. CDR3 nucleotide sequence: TGTGCCAGCAGCTTAGCGGGGGGAATTAATCAGCCCCAGCATTTT.